The entry that follows covers one T cell receptor beta chain sequence. Its specificity is unknown. This CDR3 has 14 amino acids. Germline CDR1 and CDR2: SQVTM and ANQGSEA. V was pared by 8 bases and J by 8 bases, with 14 bases of the junction left unmatched. Noted time point: patch test 2, 6 weeks after DPC sensitization. Treatment in this sample: therapeutic diphenylcyclopropenone sensitization with weekly scalp DPC. The data are from a study of human T cells and chemical hapten exposure. Turning to the study itself: The study sensitized with 2% DPC on a 2 cm by 2 cm patch of upper inner arm skin. General study points: Expanded TCRs created a significantly greater count of big CDR3 similarity clusters than controls did. Having alopecia, donors may respond immunologically unlike healthy people.

TCRdb reprocessed the RACE reads via MiXCR and lists one record per CDR3 protein. The sample lists about 82,000 distinct CDR3 sequences; 5% to 8.5% were seen once. This specimen consisted of whole blood, obtained in connection with sensitization to the hapten diphenylcyclopropenone (DPC). This rearrangement joins TRBV29-1 to TRBJ2-1; the match to TRBD1 covers 8 bases. This TCR came from a woman aged 30 to 39 with alopecia areata. Some clones in this sample may be carry-over from other donors' samples. This CDR3 reads CSTQGAPRIDEQFF. The CDR3, as DNA: TGCAGCACTCAGGGGGCCCCCAGGATAGATGAGCAGTTCTTC.